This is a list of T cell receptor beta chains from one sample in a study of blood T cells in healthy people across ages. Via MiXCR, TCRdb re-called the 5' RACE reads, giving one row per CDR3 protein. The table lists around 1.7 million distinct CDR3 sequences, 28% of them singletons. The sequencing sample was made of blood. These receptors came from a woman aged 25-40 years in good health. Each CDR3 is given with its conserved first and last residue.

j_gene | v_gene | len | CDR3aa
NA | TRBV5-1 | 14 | CASSGPGQVNEQYF
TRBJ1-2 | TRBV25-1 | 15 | CASSELPGTGDGYTF
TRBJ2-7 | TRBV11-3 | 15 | CASSAGTGENYEQYF
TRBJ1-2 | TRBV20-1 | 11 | CSAGVAAGYTF
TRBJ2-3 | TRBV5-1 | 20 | CASSSGTSYRVLQFTDTQYF
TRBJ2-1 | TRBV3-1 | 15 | CASTPAAGARNEQFF
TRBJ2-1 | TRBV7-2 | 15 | CASSLEGTTTREQFF
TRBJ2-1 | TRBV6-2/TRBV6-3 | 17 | CASSSAQVGGSYNEQFF
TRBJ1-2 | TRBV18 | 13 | CASSPPVWSGYTF
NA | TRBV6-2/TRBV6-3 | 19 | CASSYPLLGGGRASDEQYF
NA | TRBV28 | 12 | CASSLRSNIQYF
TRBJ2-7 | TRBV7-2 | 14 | CASSSRDRRGTRYF
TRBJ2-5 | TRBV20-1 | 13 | CSAKRGGEETQYF
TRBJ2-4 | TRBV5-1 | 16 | CASSLASGRDYNEQYF
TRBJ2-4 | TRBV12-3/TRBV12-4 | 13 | CASSSTGRGIQYF
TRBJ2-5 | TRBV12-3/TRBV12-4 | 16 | CASSSRRTGSQETQYF
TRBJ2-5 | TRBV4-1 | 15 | CASSQDRVPQETQYF
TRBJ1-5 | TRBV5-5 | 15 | CASSLAQSWGQPQHF
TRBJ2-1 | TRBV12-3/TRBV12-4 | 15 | CASTQRASPYNEQFF
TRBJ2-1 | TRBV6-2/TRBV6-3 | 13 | CASSNQGETEQFF
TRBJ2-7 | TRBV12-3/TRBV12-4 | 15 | CASTLGTSWIDEQYF
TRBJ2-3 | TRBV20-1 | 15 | CSARDSSKGTDTQYF
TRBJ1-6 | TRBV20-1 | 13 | CSARQDSNSPLHF
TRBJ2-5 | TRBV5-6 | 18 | CASSLIPTSGGAQETQYF
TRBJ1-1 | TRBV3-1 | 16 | CASSPLGGTGNTEAFF